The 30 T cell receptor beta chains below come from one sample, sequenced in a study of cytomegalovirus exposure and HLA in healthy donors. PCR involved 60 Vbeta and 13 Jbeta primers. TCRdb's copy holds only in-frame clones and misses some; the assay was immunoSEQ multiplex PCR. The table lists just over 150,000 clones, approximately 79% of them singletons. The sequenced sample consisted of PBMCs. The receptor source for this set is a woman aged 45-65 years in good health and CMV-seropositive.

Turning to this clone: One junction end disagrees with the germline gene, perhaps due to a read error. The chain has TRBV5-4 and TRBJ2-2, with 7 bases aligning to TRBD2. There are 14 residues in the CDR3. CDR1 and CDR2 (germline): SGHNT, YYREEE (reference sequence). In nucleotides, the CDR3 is TGTGCCAGCAGCACTAGCGTGAACATCGGGGAGCTGTTTTTT. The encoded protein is CASSTSVNIGELFF.

CDR3 protein: CSVDGDRDEKLFF. CDR3 in DNA: TGCAGCGTTGATGGAGACAGGGATGAAAAACTGTTTTTT. The chain employs TRBV29-1 and TRBJ1-4, with TRBD1 matching over 7 bases. Unmatched junction bases numbered 4, after V lost 3 bases and J lost 6 bases. The CDR3 sequence is 13 residues long. Germline V gene data show CDR1 as SQVTM and CDR2 as ANQGSEA.

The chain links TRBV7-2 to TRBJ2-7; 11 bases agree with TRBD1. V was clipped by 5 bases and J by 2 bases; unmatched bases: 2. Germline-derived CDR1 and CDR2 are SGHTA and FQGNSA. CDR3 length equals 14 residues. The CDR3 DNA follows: TGTGCCAGCAGCCGGGACAGGGGGACCTACGAGCAGTACTTC. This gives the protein CASSRDRGTYEQYF.

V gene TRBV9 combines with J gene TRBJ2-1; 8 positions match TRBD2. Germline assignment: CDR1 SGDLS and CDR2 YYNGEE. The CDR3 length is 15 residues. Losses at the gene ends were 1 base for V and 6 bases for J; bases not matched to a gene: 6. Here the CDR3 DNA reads TGTGCCAGCAGCGTACGCGGGGGGCTATCCAATGAGCAGTTCTTC. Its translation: CASSVRGGLSNEQFF.

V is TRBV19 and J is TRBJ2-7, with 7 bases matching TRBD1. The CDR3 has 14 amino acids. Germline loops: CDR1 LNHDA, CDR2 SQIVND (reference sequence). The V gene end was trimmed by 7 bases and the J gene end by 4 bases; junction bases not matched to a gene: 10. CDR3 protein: CASNPDRVSYEQYF. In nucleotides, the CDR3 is TGTGCCAGTAATCCCGACAGGGTTTCTTACGAGCAGTACTTC.

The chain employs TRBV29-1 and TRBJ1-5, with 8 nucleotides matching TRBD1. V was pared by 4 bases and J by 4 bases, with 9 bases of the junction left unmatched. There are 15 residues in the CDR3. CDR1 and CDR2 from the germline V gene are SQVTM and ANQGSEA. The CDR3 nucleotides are TGCAGCGTTGGGTTTGGGACAGGCCAAAATCAGCCCCAGCATTTT. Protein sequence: CSVGFGTGQNQPQHF.

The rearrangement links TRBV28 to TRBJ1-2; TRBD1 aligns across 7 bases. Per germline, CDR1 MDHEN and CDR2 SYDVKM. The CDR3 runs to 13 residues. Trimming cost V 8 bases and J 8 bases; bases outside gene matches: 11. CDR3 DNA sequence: TGTGCCAGCCGGCCTACGACAGGGAAGGGCTACACCTTC. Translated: CASRPTTGKGYTF.

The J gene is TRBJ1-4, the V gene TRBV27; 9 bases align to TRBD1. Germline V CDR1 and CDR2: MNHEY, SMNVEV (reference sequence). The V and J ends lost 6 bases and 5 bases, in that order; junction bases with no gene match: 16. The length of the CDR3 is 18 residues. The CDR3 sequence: CASSAIFDRGRENEKLFF. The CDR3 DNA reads TGTGCCAGCAGCGCGATCTTTGACAGGGGGAGAGAGAATGAAAAACTGTTTTTT.

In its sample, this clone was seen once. CDR3 sequence: CASSYTPQGSYGYTF. The CDR3 DNA sequence: TGTGCCAGCAGTTACACGCCACAGGGGTCCTATGGCTACACCTTC. This sequence joins TRBV6-6 and TRBJ1-2, with 7 bases that match TRBD1. After removal of 2 bases from V and 4 bases from J, the junction contained 7 bases not matched to a gene. The germline CDR1 and CDR2 sequences are MNHNY and SVGAGI (reference sequence). The CDR3 spans 15 residues.

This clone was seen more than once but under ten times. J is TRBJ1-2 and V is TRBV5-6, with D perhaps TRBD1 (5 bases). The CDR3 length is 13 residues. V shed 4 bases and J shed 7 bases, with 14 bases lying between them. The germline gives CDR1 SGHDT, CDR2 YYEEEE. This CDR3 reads CASSPGTLLGYTF. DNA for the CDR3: TGTGCCAGCAGCCCCGGGACTCTTCTTGGCTACACCTTC.

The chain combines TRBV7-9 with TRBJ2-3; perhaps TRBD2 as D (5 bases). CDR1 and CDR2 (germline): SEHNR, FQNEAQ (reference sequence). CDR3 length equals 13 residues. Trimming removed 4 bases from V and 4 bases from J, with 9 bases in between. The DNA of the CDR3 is TGTGCCAGCAGCTCTAGCTTCCCAGATACGCAGTATTTT. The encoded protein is CASSSSFPDTQYF.

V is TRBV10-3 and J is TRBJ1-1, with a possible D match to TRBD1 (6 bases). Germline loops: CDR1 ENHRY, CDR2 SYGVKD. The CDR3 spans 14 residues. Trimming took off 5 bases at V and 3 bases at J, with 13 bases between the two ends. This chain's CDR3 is CAISLQGVDTEAFF. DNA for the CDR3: TGTGCCATCAGTTTACAGGGAGTCGACACTGAAGCTTTCTTT.

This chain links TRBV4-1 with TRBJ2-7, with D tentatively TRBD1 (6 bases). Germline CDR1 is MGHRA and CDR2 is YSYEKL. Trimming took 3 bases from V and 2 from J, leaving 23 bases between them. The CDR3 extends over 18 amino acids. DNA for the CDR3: TGCGCCAGCAGCCACGACCCGATTAGTGGACAGTTGGCCTACGAGCAGTACTTC. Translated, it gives CASSHDPISGQLAYEQYF.

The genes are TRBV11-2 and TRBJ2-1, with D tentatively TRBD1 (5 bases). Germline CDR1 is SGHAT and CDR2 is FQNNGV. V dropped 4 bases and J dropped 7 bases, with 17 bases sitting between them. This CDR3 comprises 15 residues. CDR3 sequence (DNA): TGTGCCAGCAGCTATCTCAGGGCCGGATCGAATGAGCAGTTCTTC. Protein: CASSYLRAGSNEQFF. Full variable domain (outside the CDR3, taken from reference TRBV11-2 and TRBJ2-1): EAGVAQSPRYKIIEKRQSVAFWCNPISGHATLYWYQQILGQGPKLLIQFQNNGVVDDSQLPKDRFSAERLKGVDSTLKIQPAKLEDSAVYLCASSYLRAGSNEQFFGPGTRLTVL.

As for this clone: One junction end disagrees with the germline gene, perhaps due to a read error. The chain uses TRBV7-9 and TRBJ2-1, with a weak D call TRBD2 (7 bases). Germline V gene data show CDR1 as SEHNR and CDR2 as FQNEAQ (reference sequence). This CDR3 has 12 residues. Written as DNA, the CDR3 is TGTTCCAGCAGCTTAGCGGGCGACAGGAAGTTCTTC. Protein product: CSSSLAGDRKFF. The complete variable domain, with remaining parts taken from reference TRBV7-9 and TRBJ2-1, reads DTGVSQNPRHKITKRGQNVTFRCDPISEHNRLYWYRQTLGQGPEFLTYFQNEAQLEKSRLLSDRFSAERPKGSFSTLEIQRTEQGDSAMYLCSSSLAGDRKFFGPGTRLTVL.

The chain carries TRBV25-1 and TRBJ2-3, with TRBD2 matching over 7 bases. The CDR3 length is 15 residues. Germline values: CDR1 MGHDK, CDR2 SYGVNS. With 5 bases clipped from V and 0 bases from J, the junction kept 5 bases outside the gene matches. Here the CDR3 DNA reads TGTGCCAGCAGTAATAGCGGGTCTAGCACAGATACGCAGTATTTT. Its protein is CASSNSGSSTDTQYF.

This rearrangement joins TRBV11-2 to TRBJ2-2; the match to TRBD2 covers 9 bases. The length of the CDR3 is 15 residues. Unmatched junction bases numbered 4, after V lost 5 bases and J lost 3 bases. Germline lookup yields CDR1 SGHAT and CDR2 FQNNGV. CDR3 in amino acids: CASSPAGGHTGELFF. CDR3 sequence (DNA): TGTGCCAGCAGCCCTGCGGGGGGGCACACCGGGGAGCTGTTTTTT. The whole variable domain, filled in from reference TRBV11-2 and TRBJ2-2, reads EAGVAQSPRYKIIEKRQSVAFWCNPISGHATLYWYQQILGQGPKLLIQFQNNGVVDDSQLPKDRFSAERLKGVDSTLKIQPAKLEDSAVYLCASSPAGGHTGELFFGEGSRLTVL.

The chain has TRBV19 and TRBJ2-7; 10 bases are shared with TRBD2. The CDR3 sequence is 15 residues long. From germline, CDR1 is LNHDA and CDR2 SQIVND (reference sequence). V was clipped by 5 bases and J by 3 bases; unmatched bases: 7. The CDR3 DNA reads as TGTGCCAGTAGTCCCTGGACTAGCGGAATCTACGAGCAGTACTTC. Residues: CASSPWTSGIYEQYF.

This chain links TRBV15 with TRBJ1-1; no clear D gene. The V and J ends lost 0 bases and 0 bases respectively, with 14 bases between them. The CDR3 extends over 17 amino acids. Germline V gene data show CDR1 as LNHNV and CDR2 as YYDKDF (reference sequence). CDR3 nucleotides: TGTGCCACCAGCAGAGATTTACTGGGCAGGCTGAACACTGAAGCTTTCTTT. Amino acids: CATSRDLLGRLNTEAFF. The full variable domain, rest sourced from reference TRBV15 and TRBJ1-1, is DAMVIQNPRYQVTQFGKPVTLSCSQTLNHNVMYWYQQKSSQAPKLLFHYYDKDFNNEADTPDNFQSRRPNTSFCFLDIRSPGLGDTAMYLCATSRDLLGRLNTEAFFGQGTRLTVV.

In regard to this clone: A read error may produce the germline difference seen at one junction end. The CDR3 protein is CRQGHESTEAFF. The DNA for the CDR3 is TGCAGACAGGGTCATGAGAGCACTGAAGCTTTCTTT. This chain uses TRBV30 with TRBJ1-1, with 7 bases aligning to TRBD1. The V gene's germline CDR1 is GTSNPN and CDR2 SVGIG (reference sequence). The CDR3 is made up of 12 amino acids.

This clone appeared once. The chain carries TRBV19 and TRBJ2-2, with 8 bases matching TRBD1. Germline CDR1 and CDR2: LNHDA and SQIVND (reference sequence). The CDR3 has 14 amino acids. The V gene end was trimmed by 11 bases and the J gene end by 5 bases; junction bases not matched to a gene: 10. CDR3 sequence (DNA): TGTGCCGTAGACAGGGGCAGGGGGACCGGGGAGCTGTTTTTT. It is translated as CAVDRGRGTGELFF.

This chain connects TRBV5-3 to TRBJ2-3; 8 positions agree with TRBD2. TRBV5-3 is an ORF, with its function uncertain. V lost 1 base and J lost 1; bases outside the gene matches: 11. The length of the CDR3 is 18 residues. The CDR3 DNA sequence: TGTGCCAGAAGCTTGTCGGATGGGACGGGGGGGCGCACAGATACGCAGTATTTT. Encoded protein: CARSLSDGTGGRTDTQYF.

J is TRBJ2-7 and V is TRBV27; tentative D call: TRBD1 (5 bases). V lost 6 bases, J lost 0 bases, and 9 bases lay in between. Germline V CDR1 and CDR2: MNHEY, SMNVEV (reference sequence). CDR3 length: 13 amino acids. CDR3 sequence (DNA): TGTGCCAGCAGCGGAGACAGCTCCTACGAGCAGTACTTC. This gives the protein CASSGDSSYEQYF.

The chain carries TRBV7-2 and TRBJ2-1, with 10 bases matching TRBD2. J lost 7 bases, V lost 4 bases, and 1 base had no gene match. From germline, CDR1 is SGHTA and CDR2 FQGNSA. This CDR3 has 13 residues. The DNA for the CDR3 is TGTGCCAGCAGCTCTAGCGGGGGTAATGAGCAGTTCTTC. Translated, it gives CASSSSGGNEQFF. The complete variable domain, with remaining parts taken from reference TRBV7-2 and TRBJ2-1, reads GAGVSQSPSNKVTEKGKDVELRCDPISGHTALYWYRQSLGQGLEFLIYFQGNSAPDKSGLPSDRFSAERTGGSVSTLTIQRTQQEDSAVYLCASSSSGGNEQFFGPGTRLTVL.

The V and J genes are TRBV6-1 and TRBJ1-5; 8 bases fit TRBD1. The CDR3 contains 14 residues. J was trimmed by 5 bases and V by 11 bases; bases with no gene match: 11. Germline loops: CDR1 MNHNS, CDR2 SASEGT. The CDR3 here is CAASLGTGYQPQHF. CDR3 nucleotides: TGTGCCGCGTCCCTCGGGACAGGCTATCAGCCCCAGCATTTT.

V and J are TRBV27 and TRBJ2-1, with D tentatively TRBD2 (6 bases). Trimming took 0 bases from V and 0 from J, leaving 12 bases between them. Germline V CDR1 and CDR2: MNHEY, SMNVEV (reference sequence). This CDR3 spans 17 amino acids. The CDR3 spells CASSLSPGGHSYNEQFF. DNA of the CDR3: TGTGCCAGCAGTTTATCCCCCGGGGGTCACTCCTACAATGAGCAGTTCTTC.

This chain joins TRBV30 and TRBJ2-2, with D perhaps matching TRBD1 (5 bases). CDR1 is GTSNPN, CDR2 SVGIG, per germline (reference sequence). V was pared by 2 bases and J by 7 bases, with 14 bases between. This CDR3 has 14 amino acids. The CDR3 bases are TGTGCCTGGAGTCCCCATAAGGGGTTCGGGGAGCTGTTTTTT. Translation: CAWSPHKGFGELFF.

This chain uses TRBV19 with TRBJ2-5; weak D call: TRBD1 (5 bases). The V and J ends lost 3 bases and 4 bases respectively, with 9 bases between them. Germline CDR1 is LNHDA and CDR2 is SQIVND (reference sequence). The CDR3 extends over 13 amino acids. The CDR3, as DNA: TGTGCCAGTAGTATCACAGGCGCAGAGACCCAGTACTTC. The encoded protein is CASSITGAETQYF.

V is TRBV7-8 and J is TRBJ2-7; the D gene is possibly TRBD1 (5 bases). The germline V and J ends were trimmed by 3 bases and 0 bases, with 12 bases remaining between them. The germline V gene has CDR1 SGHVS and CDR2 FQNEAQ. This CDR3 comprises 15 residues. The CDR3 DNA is TGTGCCAGCAGCTTGGACACCTTTAGCTCCTACGAGCAGTACTTC. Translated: CASSLDTFSSYEQYF.

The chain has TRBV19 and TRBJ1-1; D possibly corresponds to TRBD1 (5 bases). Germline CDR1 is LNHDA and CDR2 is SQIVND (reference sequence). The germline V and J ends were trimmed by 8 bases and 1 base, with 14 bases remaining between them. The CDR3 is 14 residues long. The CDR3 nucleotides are TGTGCCAGTTTGCCCCGCAGGGAGAACACTGAAGCTTTCTTT. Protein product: CASLPRRENTEAFF. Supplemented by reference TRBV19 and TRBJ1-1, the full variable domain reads DGGITQSPKYLFRKEGQNVTLSCEQNLNHDAMYWYRQDPGQGLRLIYYSQIVNDFQKGDIAEGYSVSREKKESFPLTVTSAQKNPTAFYLCASLPRRENTEAFFGQGTRLTVV.